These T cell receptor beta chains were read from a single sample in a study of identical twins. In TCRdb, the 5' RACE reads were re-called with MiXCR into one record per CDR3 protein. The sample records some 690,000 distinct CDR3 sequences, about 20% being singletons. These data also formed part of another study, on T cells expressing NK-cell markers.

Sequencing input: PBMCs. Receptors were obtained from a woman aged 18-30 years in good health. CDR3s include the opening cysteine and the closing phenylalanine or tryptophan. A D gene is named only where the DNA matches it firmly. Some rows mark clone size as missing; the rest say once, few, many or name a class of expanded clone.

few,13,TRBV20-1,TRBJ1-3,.,CSASSRSGNTIYF,TGCAGTGCTAGCTCCAGGTCGGGAAACACCATATATTTT
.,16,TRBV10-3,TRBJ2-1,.,CAISGQKGVLVNEQFF,TGTGCCATCAGTGGTCAGAAGGGGGTTCTCGTCAATGAGCAGTTCTTC
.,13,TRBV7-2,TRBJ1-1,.,CASSLMKNTEAFF,TGTGCCAGCAGCTTAATGAAAAACACTGAAGCTTTCTTT
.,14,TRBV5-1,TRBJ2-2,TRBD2,CASGTSGVTGELFF,TGCGCCAGCGGGACTAGCGGGGTCACCGGGGAGCTGTTTTTT
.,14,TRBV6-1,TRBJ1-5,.,CASNWGDGNQPQHF,TGTGCCAGCAACTGGGGAGATGGCAATCAGCCCCAGCATTTT
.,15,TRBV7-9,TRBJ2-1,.,CASIRGMETDNEQFF,TGTGCCAGCATCCGCGGGATGGAGACGGACAATGAGCAGTTCTTC
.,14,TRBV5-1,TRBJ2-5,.,CASSPVVSPETQYF,TGCGCCAGCAGCCCCGTTGTGTCCCCAGAGACCCAGTACTTC
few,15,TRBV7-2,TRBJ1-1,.,CASSSMGPGGTEAFF,TGTGCCAGCAGCTCAATGGGCCCCGGCGGAACTGAAGCTTTCTTT
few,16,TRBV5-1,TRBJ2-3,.,CASSLAMGERVDTQYF,TGCGCCAGCAGCTTGGCCATGGGCGAGCGAGTGGATACGCAGTATTTT
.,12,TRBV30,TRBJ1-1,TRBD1,CASRQGATEAFF,TGTGCCTCCCGACAGGGGGCCACTGAAGCTTTCTTT